Here is one TCR beta chain with its context. The method was immunoSEQ multiplex PCR; TCRdb's version includes in-frame clones alone and lacks a portion of them. This table has some 400,000 clones, 85% to 90% appearing once. The source of the sample is a study of blood T cell repertoires in COVID-19. For the study at large: PBMCs, B-cell-depleted T cells, or T cells provided the cDNA or gDNA that made up the material.

CDR1 SNHLY and CDR2 FYNNEI come from the germline V gene. The V gene lost 7 bases and the J gene lost 3 bases, with 25 bases spanning the gap. This CDR3 is 17 amino acids long. Sequencing input: PBMCs or T cells enriched from blood (not recorded which). The chain recombines TRBV2 with TRBJ2-7; a possible D gene is TRBD2 (6 bases). The sequence derives from a woman in her 30s who had recovered from COVID-19. The CDR3 loop reads CASTAPGERGLGYEQYF. CDR3 coding DNA: TGTGCCAGCACCGCCCCGGGGGAACGAGGCCTGGGCTACGAGCAGTACTTC.